This T cell receptor (beta chain) was sequenced in a study of a mutant IDH1 vaccine in newly diagnosed glioma. Time point described: baseline, week 1 (first vaccination visit). As to treatment: pre-vaccination baseline after standard-of-care therapy. V lost 0 bases, J lost 5 bases, and 4 bases lay in between. The V gene's germline CDR1 is SGDLS and CDR2 YYNGEE. CDR3 length: 12 residues. Some clones are missing from TCRdb's copy, which holds only in-frame ones; the method was immunoSEQ multiplex PCR. The data show over 75,000 clones, around 80% seen once. The clonotype comes from a man aged 40-49 years with glioma. J is TRBJ2-3 and V is TRBV9; D unclear. Sequenced material: PBMCs, taken from a glioma patient treated with radiotherapy, temozolomide or both. CDR3 nucleotide sequence: TGTGCCAGCAGCGTAGGGGAAGATACGCAGTATTTT. It specifies CASSVGEDTQYF.